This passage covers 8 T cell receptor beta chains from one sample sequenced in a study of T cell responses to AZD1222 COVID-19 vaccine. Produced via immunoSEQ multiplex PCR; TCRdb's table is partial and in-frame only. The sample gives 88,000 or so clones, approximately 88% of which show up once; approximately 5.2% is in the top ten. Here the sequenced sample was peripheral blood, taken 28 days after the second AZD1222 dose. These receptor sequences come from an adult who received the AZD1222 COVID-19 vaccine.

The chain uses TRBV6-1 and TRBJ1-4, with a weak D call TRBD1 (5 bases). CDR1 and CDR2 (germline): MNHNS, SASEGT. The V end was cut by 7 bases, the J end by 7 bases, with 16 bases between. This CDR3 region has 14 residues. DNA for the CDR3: TGTGCCAGCAAACTGACAGACGGGCGTGAAAAACTGTTTTTT. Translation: CASKLTDGREKLFF.

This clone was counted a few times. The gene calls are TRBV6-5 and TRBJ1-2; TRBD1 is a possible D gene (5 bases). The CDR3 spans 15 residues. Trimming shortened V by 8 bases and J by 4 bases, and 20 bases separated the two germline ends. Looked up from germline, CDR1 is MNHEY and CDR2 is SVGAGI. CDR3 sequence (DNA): TGTGCCAGCTGCCCCCCCCGGACAAGCACCTATGGCTACACCTTC. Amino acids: CASCPPRTSTYGYTF.

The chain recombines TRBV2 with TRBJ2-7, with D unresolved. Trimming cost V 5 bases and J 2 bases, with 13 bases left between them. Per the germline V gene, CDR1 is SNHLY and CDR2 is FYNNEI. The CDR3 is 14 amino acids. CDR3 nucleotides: TGTGCCAGCAGTCCGGACCGTAGAGCCTACGAGCAGTACTTC. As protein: CASSPDRRAYEQYF.

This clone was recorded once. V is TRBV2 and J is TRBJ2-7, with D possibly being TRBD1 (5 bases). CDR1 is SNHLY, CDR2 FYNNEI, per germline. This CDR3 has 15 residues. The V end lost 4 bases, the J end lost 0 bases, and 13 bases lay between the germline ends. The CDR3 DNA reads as TGTGCCAGCAGTGTTTGGGGCAGTTCCTCCTACGAGCAGTACTTC. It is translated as CASSVWGSSSYEQYF.

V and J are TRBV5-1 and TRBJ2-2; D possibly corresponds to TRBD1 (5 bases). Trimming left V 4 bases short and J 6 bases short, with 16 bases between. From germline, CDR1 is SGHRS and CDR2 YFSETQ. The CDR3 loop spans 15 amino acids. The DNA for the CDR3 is TGCGCCAGCAGCCTGGAGCTACCGACAGCCGGGGAGCTGTTTTTT. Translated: CASSLELPTAGELFF.

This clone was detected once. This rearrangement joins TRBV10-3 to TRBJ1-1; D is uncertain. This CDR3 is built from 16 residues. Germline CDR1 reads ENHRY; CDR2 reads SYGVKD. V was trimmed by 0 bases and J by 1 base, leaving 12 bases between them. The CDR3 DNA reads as TGTGCCATCAGTGAGTCTACCCCCGGGTGGAACACTGAAGCTTTCTTT. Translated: CAISESTPGWNTEAFF.

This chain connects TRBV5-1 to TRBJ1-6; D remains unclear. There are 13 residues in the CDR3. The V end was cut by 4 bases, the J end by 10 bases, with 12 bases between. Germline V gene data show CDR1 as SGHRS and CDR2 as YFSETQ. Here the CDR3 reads CASSADARSPLHF. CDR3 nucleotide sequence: TGCGCCAGCAGCGCCGACGCTCGGTCACCCCTCCACTTT.

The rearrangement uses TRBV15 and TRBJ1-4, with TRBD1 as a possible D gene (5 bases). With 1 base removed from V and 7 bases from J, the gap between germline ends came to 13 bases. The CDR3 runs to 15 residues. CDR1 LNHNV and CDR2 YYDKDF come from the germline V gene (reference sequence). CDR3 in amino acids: CATSRGGGRTEKLFF. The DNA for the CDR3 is TGTGCCACCAGCAGAGGTGGGGGGAGGACTGAAAAACTGTTTTTT.